The source of this T cell receptor (beta chain) is a study of neurological immune-mediated disorders. Study-wide findings and caveats: Private repertoires in all groups were suggested by the absence of shared CDR3 amino acid sequences among expanded clones across subjects.

Many counts were recorded for this clonotype. The antigen remains undetermined. Serving as healthy controls were blood bank volunteers based in Maryland, USA. PBMCs numbering 2 million and stored at -80 C yielded the unsorted libraries. Synthesis of cDNA used 5'RACE (with 10-nucleotide random UMIs). In TCRdb, the 5' RACE reads were re-called with MiXCR into one record per CDR3 protein. Of more than 70,000 distinct CDR3 sequences in the sample, approximately 17% are singletons; the top ten hold just over 15%. This sequence was found in a woman aged 35 to 49 in good health. Material for sequencing was PBMCs.

The CDR3 is CSAKPGQGYTGELFF. Here the CDR3 DNA reads TGCAGTGCAAAGCCGGGACAGGGGTACACCGGGGAGCTGTTTTTT. The V and J genes are TRBV20-1 and TRBJ2-2; TRBD1 matches at 10 bases. In germline, CDR1 is DFQATT, CDR2 SNEGSKA (reference sequence). The CDR3 extends over 15 amino acids. After removal of 6 bases from V and 3 bases from J, the junction contained 7 bases not matched to a gene.